This record concerns one T cell receptor beta chain sequence. The sample comes from a study of cytomegalovirus exposure and HLA in healthy donors. This CDR3 has 14 residues. Germline V gene sequence: CDR1 SGHRS, CDR2 YFSETQ. Trimming left V 0 bases short and J 0 bases short, with 7 bases between. TCRdb keeps only in-frame clones here, not all; method: immunoSEQ multiplex PCR. The sample includes approximately 300,000 clones, 75% to 90% of them seen just once. The V call is TRBV5-1, the J call TRBJ2-7; the D is unclear. The specimen sequenced was PBMCs. The receptor comes from a woman aged 18-29 years in good health and CMV-seronegative. The CDR3 region is CASSLASPSYEQYF. The CDR3 DNA is TGCGCCAGCAGCTTGGCCTCCCCCTCCTACGAGCAGTACTTC.